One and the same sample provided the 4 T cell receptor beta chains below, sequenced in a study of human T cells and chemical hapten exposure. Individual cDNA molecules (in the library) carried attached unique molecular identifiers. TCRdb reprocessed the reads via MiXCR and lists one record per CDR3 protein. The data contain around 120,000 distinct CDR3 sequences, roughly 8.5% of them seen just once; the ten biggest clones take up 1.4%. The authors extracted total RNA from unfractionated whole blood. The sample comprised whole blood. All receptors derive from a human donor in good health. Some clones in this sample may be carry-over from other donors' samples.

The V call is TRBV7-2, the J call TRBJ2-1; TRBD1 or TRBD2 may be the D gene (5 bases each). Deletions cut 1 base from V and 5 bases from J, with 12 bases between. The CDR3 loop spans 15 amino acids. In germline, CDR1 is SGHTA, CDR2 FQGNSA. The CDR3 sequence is CASSLGPPGHNEQFF. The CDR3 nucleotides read TGTGCCAGCAGCTTAGGGCCTCCGGGACACAATGAGCAGTTCTTC.

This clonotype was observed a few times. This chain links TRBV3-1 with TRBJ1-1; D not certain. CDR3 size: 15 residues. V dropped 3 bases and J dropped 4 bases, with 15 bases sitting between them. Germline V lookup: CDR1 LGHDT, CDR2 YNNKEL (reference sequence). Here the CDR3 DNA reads TGTGCCAGCAGCCACTTACCCGGGGTGGGCACTGAAGCTTTCTTT. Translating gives CASSHLPGVGTEAFF.

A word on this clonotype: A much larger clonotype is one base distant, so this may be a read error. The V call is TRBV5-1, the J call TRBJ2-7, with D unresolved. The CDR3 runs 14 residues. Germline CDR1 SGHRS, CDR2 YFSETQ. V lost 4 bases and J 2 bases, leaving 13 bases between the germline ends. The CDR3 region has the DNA TGCGCCAGCAGCCTCCGCGAAGCAACCTACGAGCAGTACTTC. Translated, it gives CASSLREATYEQYF.

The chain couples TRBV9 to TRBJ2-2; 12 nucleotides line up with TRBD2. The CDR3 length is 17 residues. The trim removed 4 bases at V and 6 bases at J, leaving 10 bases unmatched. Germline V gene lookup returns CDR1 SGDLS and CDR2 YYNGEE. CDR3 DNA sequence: TGTGCCAGCAGCCCGGGGCTAGCGGGGGGGCCTGCCGGGGAGCTGTTTTTT. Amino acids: CASSPGLAGGPAGELFF.